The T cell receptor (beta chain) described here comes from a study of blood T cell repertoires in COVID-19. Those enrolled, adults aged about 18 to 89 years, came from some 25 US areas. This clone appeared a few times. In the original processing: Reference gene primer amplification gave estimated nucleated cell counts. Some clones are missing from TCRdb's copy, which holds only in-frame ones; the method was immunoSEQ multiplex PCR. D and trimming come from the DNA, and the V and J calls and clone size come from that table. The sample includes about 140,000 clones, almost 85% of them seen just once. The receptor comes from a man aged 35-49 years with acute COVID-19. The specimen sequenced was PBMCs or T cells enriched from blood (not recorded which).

In nucleotides, the CDR3 is TGTGCCAGTAGTATAGTCGGGGAGTACACTGAAGCTTTCTTT. This codes for CASSIVGEYTEAFF. V and J are TRBV19 and TRBJ1-1; D is ambiguous. CDR3 length: 14 residues. Between the trimmed V and J ends, which lost 1 base and 3 bases, there was a span of 9 bases. Per germline, CDR1 LNHDA and CDR2 SQIVND (reference sequence).